One and the same sample provided the 28 T cell receptor beta chains below, sequenced in a study of T cell changes during pregnancy in multiple sclerosis. Sequenced by immunoSEQ multiplex PCR; TCRdb stores in-frame clones only, minus some. The profile shows about 100,000 clones, approximately 92% of them singletons. The sample was peripheral blood, taken in the second trimester of pregnancy. The receptors stem from a female donor with multiple sclerosis, enrolled in a pregnancy study.

This clone was seen once. The chain uses TRBV7-9 and TRBJ1-3; D unclear. CDR1 is SEHNR, CDR2 FQNEAQ, per germline (reference sequence). The CDR3 is 15 residues long. Deletions cut 3 bases from V and 4 bases from J, with 13 bases between. CDR3 sequence: CASSFGGSLGNTIYF. DNA for the CDR3: TGTGCCAGCAGCTTTGGCGGCAGTCTGGGAAACACCATATATTTT.

The chain is built from TRBV5-4 and TRBJ2-7; maybe TRBD2 (6 bases). Trimming pared 2 bases from V and 3 bases from J, leaving 6 bases between. The CDR3 sequence is 12 residues long. CDR1 is SGHNT and CDR2 is YYREEE in the germline V gene (reference sequence). The CDR3 here is CASSFSGYEQYF. CDR3 nucleotide sequence: TGTGCCAGCAGCTTTAGCGGCTACGAGCAGTACTTC. The full variable domain, completed using reference TRBV5-4 and TRBJ2-7, is ETGVTQSPTHLIKTRGQQVTLRCSSQSGHNTVSWYQQALGQGPQFIFQYYREEENGRGNFPPRFSGLQFPNYSSELNVNALELDDSALYLCASSFSGYEQYFGPGTRLTVT.

V is TRBV10-3 and J is TRBJ1-1, with D tentatively TRBD1 (6 bases). The CDR3 runs to 12 residues. The germline gives CDR1 ENHRY, CDR2 SYGVKD. Trimming took 6 bases from V and 5 from J, leaving 10 bases between them. CDR3 loop: CAIRGHPTEAFF. CDR3 nucleotides: TGTGCCATCAGGGGACACCCAACTGAAGCTTTCTTT.

The V call is TRBV6-5, the J call TRBJ2-1; 7 nucleotides agree with TRBD2. The CDR3 has 14 residues. The V gene's germline CDR1 is MNHEY and CDR2 SVGAGI. V dropped 2 bases and J dropped 10; count of bases not matched to a gene: 8. CDR3 sequence (DNA): TGTGCCAGCAGTTACCGAGGGAGGGAAGGGGAGCAGTTCTTC. As protein: CASSYRGREGEQFF.

The sample holds one count of this clone. The chain joins TRBV6-1 to TRBJ1-1, with 8 bases lining up with TRBD1. V shed 6 bases, J shed 0 bases, and the junction held 6 bases outside the gene matches. This CDR3 spans 15 amino acids. Germline CDR1 MNHNS, CDR2 SASEGT. This CDR3 reads CASRLDRAMNTEAFF. CDR3 in DNA: TGTGCCAGCAGGCTGGACAGGGCTATGAACACTGAAGCTTTCTTT.

The CDR3 DNA reads TGTGCCAGCAGTCCCGGGGACAGGGGACTTCACTACGAGCAGTACTTC. It specifies CASSPGDRGLHYEQYF. The chain has TRBV28 and TRBJ2-7; 10 bases are shared with TRBD1. This CDR3 comprises 16 residues. Per germline, CDR1 MDHEN and CDR2 SYDVKM. The V and J ends lost 5 bases and 3 bases, in that order; junction bases with no gene match: 10.

The chain uses TRBV19 and TRBJ2-2, with D tentatively TRBD1 (6 bases). Looked up from germline, CDR1 is LNHDA and CDR2 is SQIVND (reference sequence). V was clipped by 1 base and J by 5 bases, with 11 bases between them. This CDR3 has 15 residues. The CDR3 region has the DNA TGTGCCAGTAGTATAGGGACAGTGGATACCGGGGAGCTGTTTTTT. Amino acid sequence: CASSIGTVDTGELFF. Based on the CDR3 plus reference TRBV19 and TRBJ2-2, the full variable domain is DGGITQSPKYLFRKEGQNVTLSCEQNLNHDAMYWYRQDPGQGLRLIYYSQIVNDFQKGDIAEGYSVSREKKESFPLTVTSAQKNPTAFYLCASSIGTVDTGELFFGEGSRLTVL.

The V call is TRBV18, the J call TRBJ1-2, with TRBD1 matching 10 bases. Trimming at V came to 2 bases and at J to 2 bases, leaving 5 bases not matched to a gene. This CDR3 is built from 16 residues. Per germline, CDR1 KGHSH and CDR2 LQKENI. CDR3 nucleotide sequence: TGTGCCAGCTCACCATACGGACAGGGGGGAAACTATGGCTACACCTTC. It encodes CASSPYGQGGNYGYTF.

This chain links TRBV29-1 with TRBJ1-1, with D tentatively TRBD1 (5 bases). The germline gives CDR1 SQVTM, CDR2 ANQGSEA. The CDR3 runs to 15 residues. V lost 4 bases and J lost 10, with 25 bases in between. The CDR3 DNA reads TGCAGCGTTGGCACCCGTGGCCCCAGGTTGGGGGGAGCTTTCTTT. Protein sequence: CSVGTRGPRLGGAFF. The whole variable domain, filled in from reference TRBV29-1 and TRBJ1-1, reads SAVISQKPSRDICQRGTSLTIQCQVDSQVTMMFWYRQQPGQSLTLIATANQGSEATYESGFVIDKFPISRPNLTFSTLTVSNMSPEDSSIYLCSVGTRGPRLGGAFFGQGTRLTVV.

The CDR3 is CASSSQPSLRDTQYF. The CDR3 DNA reads as TGTGCCAGCAGCTCCCAACCTTCTCTACGGGATACGCAGTATTTT. This sequence joins TRBV7-2 and TRBJ2-3, with D unclear. The CDR3 is 15 amino acids. The germline V gene encodes CDR1 SGHTA and CDR2 FQGNSA. The V gene lost 4 bases and the J gene lost 6 bases, with 17 bases spanning the gap. The variable domain in full, completed from reference TRBV7-2 and TRBJ2-3, reads GAGVSQSPSNKVTEKGKDVELRCDPISGHTALYWYRQSLGQGLEFLIYFQGNSAPDKSGLPSDRFSAERTGGSVSTLTIQRTQQEDSAVYLCASSSQPSLRDTQYFGPGTRLTVL.

This rearrangement joins TRBV6-5 to TRBJ1-3; D not certain. V shed 5 bases and J shed 0 bases, with 11 bases lying between them. Germline V lookup: CDR1 MNHEY, CDR2 SVGAGI. The CDR3 runs to 15 residues. Written as DNA, the CDR3 is TGTGCCAGCAGTCTCAAGCCGAACTCTGGAAACACCATATATTTT. This encodes CASSLKPNSGNTIYF.

The chain uses TRBV9 and TRBJ2-5; 12 bases fit TRBD1. J lost 5 bases, V lost 4 bases, and 6 bases had no gene match. This CDR3 spans 15 amino acids. Per germline, CDR1 SGDLS and CDR2 YYNGEE. The CDR3 DNA is TGTGCCAGCAGCCTGGGACAGGGGGCCGGTGAGACCCAGTACTTC. Its protein is CASSLGQGAGETQYF.

The rearrangement uses TRBV5-6 and TRBJ1-1; possibly TRBD1 for D (5 bases). The germline V and J ends were trimmed by 4 bases and 8 bases, with 15 bases remaining between them. Germline V CDR1 and CDR2: SGHDT, YYEEEE. This CDR3 spans 13 amino acids. The CDR3 region is CASSRVGREEAFF. The CDR3 bases are TGTGCCAGCAGCCGGGTGGGCAGGGAAGAAGCTTTCTTT.

This clone was seen once. V and J are TRBV5-4 and TRBJ2-5; D unresolved. This CDR3 comprises 15 residues. Deletions cut 4 bases from V and 1 base from J, with 14 bases between. Germline V gene sequence: CDR1 SGHNT, CDR2 YYREEE (reference sequence). The CDR3 DNA reads TGTGCCAGCAGCCCCACCAGTGCAACCCAAGAGACCCAGTACTTC. Its protein is CASSPTSATQETQYF. The variable domain in full, with the rest retrieved from reference TRBV5-4 and TRBJ2-5, is ETGVTQSPTHLIKTRGQQVTLRCSSQSGHNTVSWYQQALGQGPQFIFQYYREEENGRGNFPPRFSGLQFPNYSSELNVNALELDDSALYLCASSPTSATQETQYFGPGTRLLVL.

The V gene is TRBV4-2, the J gene TRBJ2-4; the D is unclear. The ends were cut back, 3 bases at V and 2 bases at J, with 17 bases in the middle. This CDR3 spans 17 amino acids. Germline-derived CDR1 and CDR2 are LGHNA and YNFKEQ. The CDR3 loop is CASSHAAGASSKNIQYF. The CDR3 region has the DNA TGTGCCAGCAGCCATGCCGCAGGCGCTTCGTCCAAAAACATTCAGTACTTC.

CDR3 sequence reads: CAISNLFGGAFF. In DNA, the CDR3 is TGTGCCATCAGTAATCTGTTCGGGGGAGCTTTCTTT. The rearrangement joins TRBV10-3 to TRBJ1-1, with D perhaps TRBD1 (5 bases). Germline loops: CDR1 ENHRY, CDR2 SYGVKD. The CDR3 spans 12 residues. Trimming took 5 bases from V and 10 from J, leaving 14 bases between them.

This chain uses TRBV7-2 with TRBJ1-1; D is possibly TRBD1 (6 bases). The CDR3 is 14 amino acids. The germline V gene has CDR1 SGHTA and CDR2 FQGNSA. Trimming shortened V by 4 bases and J by 1 base, and 10 bases separated the two germline ends. The CDR3, as DNA: TGTGCCAGCAGCTCACAGGGTAAGAACACTGAAGCTTTCTTT. It specifies CASSSQGKNTEAFF.

The chain has TRBV7-9 and TRBJ1-5; D not resolved. Germline CDR1 is SEHNR and CDR2 is FQNEAQ (reference sequence). V lost 1 base and J lost 4, with 11 bases in between. The CDR3 runs to 15 residues. In nucleotides, the CDR3 is TGTGCCAGCAGCTTAGACGGGAAGGTGAATCAGCCCCAGCATTTT. It yields the protein CASSLDGKVNQPQHF.

The chain is built from TRBV30 and TRBJ2-7; D call uncertain. The CDR3 spans 13 residues. Per the germline V gene, CDR1 is GTSNPN and CDR2 is SVGIG (reference sequence). The V end lost 0 bases, the J end lost 1 base, and 7 bases lay between the germline ends. The CDR3 sequence is CAWSVFSSYEQYF. Here the CDR3 DNA reads TGTGCCTGGAGTGTATTCAGTTCCTACGAGCAGTACTTC.

V is TRBV9 and J is TRBJ1-2; 7 nucleotides match TRBD1. The germline gives CDR1 SGDLS, CDR2 YYNGEE. The V gene end was trimmed by 3 bases and the J gene end by 2 bases; junction bases not matched to a gene: 4. The CDR3 is 14 residues long. DNA for the CDR3: TGTGCCAGCAGCGAGGGGGACAGCAACTATGGCTACACCTTC. This sequence encodes CASSEGDSNYGYTF.

This chain uses TRBV29-1 with TRBJ2-5; 8 bases match TRBD1. CDR3 size: 12 residues. With 7 bases clipped from V and 5 bases from J, the junction kept 6 bases outside the gene matches. Germline CDR1 and CDR2: SQVTM and ANQGSEA. The CDR3: CSGARTGETQYF. The CDR3 DNA follows: TGCAGCGGGGCCAGGACAGGGGAGACCCAGTACTTC.

This clone was seen a single time. The rearrangement joins TRBV5-6 to TRBJ2-7; 10 nucleotides align to TRBD2. V shed 0 bases and J 5 bases; nucleotides not matched to a gene: 2. The CDR3 spans 14 residues. The V gene's germline CDR1 is SGHDT and CDR2 YYEEEE. CDR3 nucleotide sequence: TGTGCCAGCAGCTTGGTCCTAGCGGGAGACGAGCAGTACTTC. Amino acids: CASSLVLAGDEQYF.

Worth noting for this clone: The junction departs from the called germline gene at one end, perhaps through a read error. The CDR3: CASSRDSNTEAFF. The CDR3 bases are TGTGCTAGCAGCCGTGACAGCAACACTGAAGCTTTCTTT. This chain connects TRBV7-7 to TRBJ1-1; tentative D call: TRBD1 (5 bases). The CDR3 contains 13 residues. Germline lookup yields CDR1 SSHAT and CDR2 FNYEAQ (reference sequence).

The rearrangement uses TRBV4-1 and TRBJ1-2; 8 bases are shared with TRBD1. CDR3 size: 17 residues. J lost 2 bases, V lost 0 bases, and 8 bases had no gene match. The germline gives CDR1 MGHRA, CDR2 YSYEKL. CDR3 bases: TGCGCCAGCAGCCAAGATTTTCAGACAGGGGAAAACTATGGCTACACCTTC. Amino acid sequence: CASSQDFQTGENYGYTF.

The chain carries TRBV28 and TRBJ2-7; 7 bases match TRBD1. The V and J ends lost 3 bases and 6 bases, in that order; junction bases with no gene match: 5. The germline CDR1 and CDR2 sequences are MDHEN and SYDVKM. The CDR3 loop spans 13 amino acids. CDR3 residues: CASSFRQGGEQYF. The CDR3 DNA sequence: TGTGCCAGCAGTTTCCGACAGGGCGGCGAGCAGTACTTC. The full variable domain, in which reference TRBV28 and TRBJ2-7 provide the parts outside the CDR3, is DVKVTQSSRYLVKRTGEKVFLECVQDMDHENMFWYRQDPGLGLRLIYFSYDVKMKEKGDIPEGYSVSREKKERFSLILESASTNQTSMYLCASSFRQGGEQYFGPGTRLTVT.

This rearrangement joins TRBV2 to TRBJ2-4; 7 bases are a match to TRBD1. V was pared by 5 bases and J by 9 bases, with 16 bases of the junction left unmatched. This CDR3 comprises 16 residues. Germline V gene data show CDR1 as SNHLY and CDR2 as FYNNEI. CDR3 protein: CASSKPGQPSGAIQYF. DNA of the CDR3: TGTGCCAGCAGTAAGCCGGGACAGCCTTCGGGTGCCATTCAGTACTTC.

The chain uses TRBV5-1 and TRBJ1-2; no definite D call. CDR3 length equals 14 residues. V dropped 2 bases and J dropped 7 bases, with 15 bases sitting between them. From germline, CDR1 is SGHRS and CDR2 YFSETQ. CDR3 bases: TGCGCCAGCAGCTTTGAACCCGCTGTTAGTGGCTACACCTTC. This sequence encodes CASSFEPAVSGYTF.

The chain links TRBV6-1 to TRBJ1-5; 9 bases agree with TRBD1. Losses at the gene ends were 8 bases for V and 1 base for J; bases not matched to a gene: 3. CDR1 and CDR2 from the germline V gene are MNHNS and SASEGT. This CDR3 contains 14 residues. The CDR3 DNA sequence: TGTGCCAGCGGACAGGGGTTCAGCAATCAGCCCCAGCATTTT. Translation gives CASGQGFSNQPQHF.